Given below is one T cell receptor beta chain in context. Its antigen is as yet unknown. TCRdb re-derived calls from the reads in MiXCR, one entry per CDR3 protein. The data show 200,000 or so distinct CDR3 sequences, with around 40% seen just once and over 45% held by the top ten. The entry originates in a study of T cell repertoires in cytomegalovirus infection. Looking at the study overall: Peptides in the study included HLA-C-restricted and HLA-B-restricted CMV epitopes. Shared public TCR beta signatures pointed to both CMV infection and a matching HLA type.

Germline loops: CDR1 SGHVS, CDR2 FNYEAQ. CDR3 length: 16 amino acids. Trimming cost V 0 bases and J 1 base, with 11 bases left between them. The sequence derives from a human donor in good health (CMV status not recorded). Some clones in this sample may be carry-over from other donors' samples. This chain connects TRBV7-6 to TRBJ2-3, with D perhaps assigned TRBD1 or TRBD2 (5 bases each). The material sequenced was CD8+ T cells from cultured PBMCs, taken from culture after CMV antigen stimulation. The CDR3 loop reads CASSLAGGMGTDTQYF. The CDR3, as DNA: TGTGCCAGCAGCTTAGCTGGGGGAATGGGCACAGATACGCAGTATTTT.